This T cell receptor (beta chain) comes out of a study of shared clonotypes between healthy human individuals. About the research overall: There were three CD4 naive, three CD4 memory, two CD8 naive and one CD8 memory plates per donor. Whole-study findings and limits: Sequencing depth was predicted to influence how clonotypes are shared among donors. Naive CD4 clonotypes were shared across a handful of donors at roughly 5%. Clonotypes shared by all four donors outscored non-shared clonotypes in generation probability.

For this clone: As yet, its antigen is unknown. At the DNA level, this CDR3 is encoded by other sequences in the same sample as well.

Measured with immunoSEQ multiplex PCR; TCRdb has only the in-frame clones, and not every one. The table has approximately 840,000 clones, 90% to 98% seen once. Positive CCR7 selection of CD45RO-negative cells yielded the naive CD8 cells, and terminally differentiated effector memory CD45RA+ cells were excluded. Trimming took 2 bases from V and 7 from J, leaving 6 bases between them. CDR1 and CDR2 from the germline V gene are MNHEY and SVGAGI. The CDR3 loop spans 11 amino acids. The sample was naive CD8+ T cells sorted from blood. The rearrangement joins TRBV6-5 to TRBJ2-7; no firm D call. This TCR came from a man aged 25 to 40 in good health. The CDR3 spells CASSYGREQYF. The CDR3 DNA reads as TGTGCCAGCAGTTACGGACGTGAGCAGTACTTC.